This T cell receptor (beta chain) was sequenced in a study of control samples from healthy donors and cancer patients. This clone was seen more than once but under ten times. Clones were sequenced by immunoSEQ multiplex PCR, and TCRdb holds only the in-frame ones, with some missing. The profile shows 90,000 to 100,000 clones, roughly nine tenths of them singletons. The CDR3 is 12 amino acids. V lost 5 bases, J lost 6 bases, and 10 bases lay in between. Germline CDR1 reads SGHAT; CDR2 reads FQNNGV. The chain carries TRBV11-2 and TRBJ1-1, with no clear D. Specimen: blood. The clonotype originates from a woman aged 18-35 years in good health. CDR3 sequence reads: CASSRSYAEAFF. The CDR3 nucleotides are TGTGCCAGCAGCCGTTCTTACGCTGAAGCTTTCTTT.